The 26 T cell receptor beta chains given below trace back to one sample, sequenced in a study of T cells in Graves' hyperthyroidism and ophthalmopathy. The TCR beta CDR3 regions underwent amplification using RNA transcripts as the source. An initial round of RT-PCR targeting the TCR CDR3 relied on the HTBI primer set. TCRdb reprocessed the multiplex PCR reads with MiXCR, giving one entry per CDR3 protein. In the table there are about 700,000 distinct CDR3 sequences, 45% of which are singletons. Input material: peripheral blood or thyroid tissue (not recorded which). The receptors shown here come from an adult man with Graves' disease, either hyperthyroidism or ophthalmopathy (not recorded which).

This clonotype showed up many times. The genes are TRBV2 and TRBJ1-4; D gene ambiguous. With 2 bases removed from V and 7 bases from J, the gap between germline ends came to 8 bases. CDR1 is SNHLY and CDR2 is FYNNEI in the germline V gene. The CDR3 consists of 13 residues. The CDR3 sequence: CASSELTGEKLFF. The CDR3 region has the DNA TGTGCCAGCAGTGAATTAACGGGTGAAAAACTGTTTTTT.

The chain recombines TRBV7-9 with TRBJ1-1; TRBD1 might be the D (5 bases). The V end was cut by 5 bases, the J end by 1 base, with 11 bases between. The CDR3 covers 14 residues. Germline V CDR1 and CDR2: SEHNR, FQNEAQ (reference sequence). This CDR3 is CASSQVGQNTEAFF. CDR3 bases: TGTGCCAGCAGCCAAGTGGGGCAGAACACTGAAGCTTTCTTT.

V gene TRBV10-3 combines with J gene TRBJ2-6; D is uncertain. CDR1 and CDR2 (germline): ENHRY, SYGVKD. The germline V and J ends were trimmed by 3 bases and 0 bases, with 12 bases remaining between them. The CDR3 runs 17 residues. CDR3 amino acids: CAISDTGPPSGANVLTF. The CDR3 DNA follows: TGTGCCATCAGTGACACCGGGCCGCCCTCTGGGGCCAACGTCCTGACTTTC.

The rearrangement uses TRBV24-1 and TRBJ1-2, with a tentative D call TRBD1 (6 bases). Germline CDR1 KGHDR, CDR2 SFDVKD. The CDR3 length is 14 residues. The ends were cut back, 3 bases at V and 9 bases at J, with 16 bases in the middle. CDR3 sequence reads: CATSDRVQGKSYTF. The CDR3 DNA is TGTGCCACCAGTGATAGGGTGCAGGGGAAGAGCTACACCTTC.

The J gene is TRBJ1-4, the V gene TRBV2, with D possibly TRBD1 on 6 matching bases. Germline CDR1 SNHLY, CDR2 FYNNEI. The CDR3 contains 17 residues. V lost 4 bases to trimming and J lost 8 bases, with 23 bases between them. The CDR3 DNA reads as TGTGCCAGCAGTGGGTCCGTTGGGACATTAATTGGGGAAAAACTGTTTTTT. Translation: CASSGSVGTLIGEKLFF.

This clonotype was counted at least ten times. This CDR3 reads CAISPPGRQAAEAFF. The CDR3 nucleotides are TGTGCCATCAGTCCCCCGGGCAGGCAGGCGGCTGAAGCTTTCTTT. The genes are TRBV10-3 and TRBJ1-1; D is unclear. This CDR3 is built from 15 residues. CDR1 is ENHRY and CDR2 is SYGVKD in the germline V gene. The V end was cut by 5 bases, the J end by 6 bases, with 19 bases between.

The chain carries TRBV2 and TRBJ1-5; 8 nucleotides align to TRBD1. The CDR3 is made up of 15 amino acids. With 6 bases clipped from V and 7 bases from J, the junction kept 11 bases outside the gene matches. The germline V gene has CDR1 SNHLY and CDR2 FYNNEI. The CDR3 region is CASRGYDGTGQPQHF. The CDR3 DNA reads TGTGCCAGCAGAGGCTACGACGGGACAGGACAGCCCCAGCATTTT.

The chain employs TRBV14 and TRBJ2-5; D may match TRBD1 or TRBD2 (6 bases each). CDR3 length equals 15 residues. CDR1 and CDR2 from the germline V gene are SGHDN and FVKESK. V shed 1 base and J shed 2 bases, with 11 bases lying between them. In nucleotides, the CDR3 is TGTGCCAGCAGCCAAGGCCCGGGGGCTCAAGAGACCCAGTACTTC. Amino acid sequence: CASSQGPGAQETQYF.

The table lists this clonotype with many counts. This sequence joins TRBV7-6 and TRBJ1-3; unclear D gene. Germline CDR1 is SGHVS and CDR2 is FNYEAQ. The CDR3 covers 13 residues. Trimming shortened V by 1 base and J by 4 bases, and 5 bases separated the two germline ends. CDR3 DNA: TGTGCCAGCAGCTTAGGAATAGGAAACACCATATATTTT. Translating it yields CASSLGIGNTIYF.

A remark on this clonotype: Since a much larger clone is just one base distant, this may be a read error. The conserved final phenylalanine or tryptophan is absent from the CDR3, which likely points to a read error. The genes are TRBV29-1 and TRBJ2-7, with 7 positions matching TRBD2. Germline assignment: CDR1 SQVTM and CDR2 ANQGSEA. J was trimmed by 0 bases and V by 7 bases; bases with no gene match: 3. There are 12 residues in the CDR3. The CDR3 sequence is CSGGDYSYEQYL. CDR3 sequence (DNA): TGCAGCGGAGGGGACTACTCCTACGAGCAGTACCTC.

This chain uses TRBV7-9 with TRBJ2-5, with a weak D call TRBD1 (5 bases). The CDR3 runs 16 residues. Trimming took off 5 bases at V and 4 bases at J, with 20 bases between the two ends. Germline V CDR1 and CDR2: SEHNR, FQNEAQ (reference sequence). The CDR3 protein is CASSQESQGVGETQYF. DNA for the CDR3: TGTGCCAGCAGCCAAGAAAGTCAGGGCGTCGGAGAGACCCAGTACTTC.

This clonotype has at least ten counts. This sequence joins TRBV29-1 and TRBJ1-1; 9 bases map to TRBD1. The germline V gene encodes CDR1 SQVTM and CDR2 ANQGSEA. Losses at the gene ends were 7 bases for V and 10 bases for J; bases not matched to a gene: 10. This CDR3 region has 12 residues. In DNA form, the CDR3 reads TGCAGCGCAAAACCCGGGACAGGGATAGCTTTCTTT. Translated, it gives CSAKPGTGIAFF. Looking up the rest from reference TRBV29-1 and TRBJ1-1 gives the full variable domain: SAVISQKPSRDICQRGTSLTIQCQVDSQVTMMFWYRQQPGQSLTLIATANQGSEATYESGFVIDKFPISRPNLTFSTLTVSNMSPEDSSIYLCSAKPGTGIAFFGQGTRLTVV.

V and J are TRBV7-9 and TRBJ2-7; perhaps TRBD2 as D (6 bases). Germline V gives CDR1 SEHNR, CDR2 FQNEAQ (reference sequence). V lost 5 bases to trimming and J lost 6 bases, with 17 bases between them. This CDR3 has 14 residues. The CDR3: CASSRRDSLPEQYF. CDR3 DNA sequence: TGTGCCAGCAGCCGCCGGGACTCCCTGCCCGAGCAGTACTTC. Complete variable domain (other parts from reference TRBV7-9 and TRBJ2-7): DTGVSQNPRHKITKRGQNVTFRCDPISEHNRLYWYRQTLGQGPEFLTYFQNEAQLEKSRLLSDRFSAERPKGSFSTLEIQRTEQGDSAMYLCASSRRDSLPEQYFGPGTRLTVT.

The J gene is TRBJ1-1, the V gene TRBV7-9, with D perhaps TRBD1 (6 bases). The CDR3 sequence is 15 residues long. V was clipped by 1 base and J by 4 bases, with 13 bases between them. Germline V gene data show CDR1 as SEHNR and CDR2 as FQNEAQ (reference sequence). In DNA, the CDR3 is TGTGCCAGCAGCTTAGAGGGGGTAGGGAGCACTGAAGCTTTCTTT. Its protein product is CASSLEGVGSTEAFF.

In its sample, this clonotype was seen once. V usage is TRBV7-9 and J usage is TRBJ2-5; 8 nucleotides align to TRBD1. The length of the CDR3 is 16 residues. V was pared by 5 bases and J by 3 bases, with 11 bases of the junction left unmatched. Germline CDR1 and CDR2: SEHNR and FQNEAQ (reference sequence). CDR3 sequence reads: CASSPRDRTEKETQYF. As DNA, the CDR3 is TGTGCCAGCAGCCCCCGGGACAGGACCGAGAAAGAGACCCAGTACTTC.

This clonotype was seen more than once but under ten times. V usage is TRBV7-9 and J usage is TRBJ2-7; D gene unclear. Trimming took 4 bases from V and 6 from J, leaving 13 bases between them. This CDR3 has 13 amino acids. Per germline, CDR1 SEHNR and CDR2 FQNEAQ (reference sequence). CDR3 DNA sequence: TGTGCCAGCAGCTCAAAAACTGGCGCCGAGCAGTACTTC. It encodes CASSSKTGAEQYF.

This clonotype was seen at least ten times. The chain recombines TRBV12-3 or TRBV12-4 with TRBJ1-2; the match to TRBD1 covers 8 bases. The J segment lost 5 bases and the V segment lost 6 bases, leaving 8 bases of the junction unmatched. The CDR3 totals 14 residues. The CDR3 DNA reads as TGTGCCAGCAGCTTTGCAGGGGGCGCGTATGGCTACACCTTC. Protein product: CASSFAGGAYGYTF.

V and J are TRBV7-9 and TRBJ1-1, with TRBD1 matching 7 bases. This CDR3 contains 16 residues. Germline V gene lookup returns CDR1 SEHNR and CDR2 FQNEAQ (reference sequence). V dropped 2 bases and J dropped 1; count of bases not matched to a gene: 7. The CDR3 loop is CASSLSPQGENTEAFF. DNA for the CDR3: TGTGCCAGCAGCTTATCTCCCCAGGGGGAGAACACTGAAGCTTTCTTT.

This clonotype has a count of ten or more. The rearrangement joins TRBV29-1 to TRBJ1-2; D remains ambiguous. There are 13 residues in the CDR3. V lost 0 bases to trimming and J lost 4 bases, with 9 bases between them. From germline, CDR1 is SQVTM and CDR2 ANQGSEA. This chain's CDR3 is CSVEESGIYGYTF. CDR3 DNA sequence: TGCAGCGTTGAAGAGTCAGGAATCTATGGCTACACCTTC.

This clonotype was found many times. The chain carries TRBV2 and TRBJ1-2; D is ambiguous. The CDR3 is 12 amino acids. Germline CDR1 is SNHLY and CDR2 is FYNNEI. The V end lost 6 bases, the J end lost 4 bases, and 9 bases lay between the germline ends. The CDR3 region is CASRPTLYGYTF. The CDR3 DNA reads as TGTGCCAGCAGGCCGACACTCTATGGCTACACCTTC.

The rearrangement uses TRBV24-1 and TRBJ1-1, with 8 nucleotides matching TRBD1. Germline V lookup: CDR1 KGHDR, CDR2 SFDVKD. This CDR3 is 11 amino acids long. The CDR3 DNA reads TGTGCAGACAGGGGGAACACTGAAGCTTTCTTT. It specifies CADRGNTEAFF.

The V call is TRBV7-9, the J call TRBJ1-5, with 9 bases fitting TRBD1. In germline, CDR1 is SEHNR, CDR2 FQNEAQ (reference sequence). This CDR3 spans 18 amino acids. The junction had 13 bases not matched to a gene; V was cut back by 5 bases and J by 2 bases. CDR3 loop: CASSPRGQGGVGNQPQHF. Written as DNA, the CDR3 is TGTGCCAGCAGCCCGAGGGGACAGGGCGGTGTCGGCAATCAGCCCCAGCATTTT.

The chain employs TRBV29-1 and TRBJ1-5; D might be TRBD1 (6 bases). The CDR3 loop spans 13 amino acids. Between the trimmed V and J ends, which lost 8 bases and 3 bases, there was a span of 14 bases. CDR1 and CDR2 from the germline V gene are SQVTM and ANQGSEA. CDR3 residues: CSLGQGNNQPQHF. The CDR3 DNA follows: TGCAGCTTAGGGCAGGGGAACAATCAGCCCCAGCATTTT.

This clonotype turned up a few times. The genes are TRBV7-9 and TRBJ2-7; maybe TRBD2 (5 bases). The CDR3 contains 14 residues. Trimming stripped 5 bases from V and 3 bases from J, with 14 bases between. Germline CDR1 and CDR2: SEHNR and FQNEAQ (reference sequence). The CDR3, as DNA: TGTGCCAGCAGCCCGGAGACCGGGAACTACGAGCAGTACTTC. Translating gives CASSPETGNYEQYF.

This clonotype appeared a few times. CDR3 DNA: TGCAGTGCTAGAGGACTACAAGAGACCCAGTACTTC. Its protein product is CSARGLQETQYF. V usage is TRBV20-1 and J usage is TRBJ2-5; D is perhaps TRBD2 (5 bases). Germline CDR1 is DFQATT and CDR2 is SNEGSKA (reference sequence). The CDR3 has 12 residues. V lost 1 base to trimming and J lost 2 bases, with 5 bases between them.

The chain links TRBV20-1 to TRBJ2-5; 13 positions agree with TRBD2. The CDR3 runs to 16 residues. CDR1 and CDR2 from the germline V gene are DFQATT and SNEGSKA (reference sequence). Trimming removed 3 bases from V and 5 bases from J; junction bases left unmatched: 9. The CDR3 loop is CSASLGLAGIHETQYF. CDR3 bases: TGCAGTGCTAGCCTGGGACTAGCGGGGATCCACGAGACCCAGTACTTC.